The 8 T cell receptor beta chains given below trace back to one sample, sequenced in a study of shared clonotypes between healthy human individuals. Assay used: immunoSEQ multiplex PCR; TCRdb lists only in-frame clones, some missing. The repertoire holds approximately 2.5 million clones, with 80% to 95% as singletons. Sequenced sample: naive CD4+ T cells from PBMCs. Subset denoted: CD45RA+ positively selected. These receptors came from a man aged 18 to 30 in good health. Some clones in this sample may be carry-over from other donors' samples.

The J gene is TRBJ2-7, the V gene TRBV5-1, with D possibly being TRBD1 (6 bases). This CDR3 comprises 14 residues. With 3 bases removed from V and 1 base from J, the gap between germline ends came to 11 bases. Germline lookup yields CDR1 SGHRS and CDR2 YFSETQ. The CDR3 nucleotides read TGCGCCAGCAGCTCAACCGACAGGTCCTACGAGCAGTACTTC. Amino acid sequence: CASSSTDRSYEQYF. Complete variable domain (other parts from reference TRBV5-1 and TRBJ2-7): KAGVTQTPRYLIKTRGQQVTLSCSPISGHRSVSWYQQTPGQGLQFLFEYFSETQRNKGNFPGRFSGRQFSNSRSEMNVSTLELGDSALYLCASSSTDRSYEQYFGPGTRLTVT.

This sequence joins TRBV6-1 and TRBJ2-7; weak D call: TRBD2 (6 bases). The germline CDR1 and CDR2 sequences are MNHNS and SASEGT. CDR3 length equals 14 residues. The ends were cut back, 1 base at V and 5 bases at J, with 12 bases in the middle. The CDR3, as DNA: TGTGCCAGCAGTGAAGAGAGGGGAGGCCACGAGCAGTACTTC. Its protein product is CASSEERGGHEQYF.

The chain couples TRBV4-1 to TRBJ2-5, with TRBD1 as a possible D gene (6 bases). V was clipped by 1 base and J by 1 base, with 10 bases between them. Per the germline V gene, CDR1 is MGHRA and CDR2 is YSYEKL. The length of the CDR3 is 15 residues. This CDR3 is CASSQVRTAQETQYF. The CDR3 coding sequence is TGCGCCAGCAGCCAAGTTCGGACAGCCCAAGAGACCCAGTACTTC.

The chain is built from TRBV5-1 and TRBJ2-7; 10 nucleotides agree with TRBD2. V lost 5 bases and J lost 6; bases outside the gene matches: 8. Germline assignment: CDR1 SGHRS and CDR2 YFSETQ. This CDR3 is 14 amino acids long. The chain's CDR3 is CASSRPSGSSEQYF. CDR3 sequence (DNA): TGCGCCAGCAGTCGTCCTAGCGGGAGCAGCGAGCAGTACTTC.

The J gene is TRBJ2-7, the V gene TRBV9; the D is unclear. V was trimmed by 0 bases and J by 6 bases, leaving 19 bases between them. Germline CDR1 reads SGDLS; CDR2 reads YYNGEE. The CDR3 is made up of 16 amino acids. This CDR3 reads CASSVETGPSPGEQYF. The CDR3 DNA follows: TGTGCCAGCAGCGTAGAGACCGGACCCTCACCTGGCGAGCAGTACTTC. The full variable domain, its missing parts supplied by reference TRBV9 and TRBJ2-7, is DSGVTQTPKHLITATGQRVTLRCSPRSGDLSVYWYQQSLDQGLQFLIQYYNGEERAKGNILERFSAQQFPDLHSELNLSSLELGDSALYFCASSVETGPSPGEQYFGPGTRLTVT.

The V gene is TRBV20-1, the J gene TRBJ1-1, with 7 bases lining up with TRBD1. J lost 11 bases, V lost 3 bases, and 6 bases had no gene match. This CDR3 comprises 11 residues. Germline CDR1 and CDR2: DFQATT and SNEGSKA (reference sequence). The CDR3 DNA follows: TGCAGTGCTAGCCCGAAACAGGGGGCTTTCTTT. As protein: CSASPKQGAFF.

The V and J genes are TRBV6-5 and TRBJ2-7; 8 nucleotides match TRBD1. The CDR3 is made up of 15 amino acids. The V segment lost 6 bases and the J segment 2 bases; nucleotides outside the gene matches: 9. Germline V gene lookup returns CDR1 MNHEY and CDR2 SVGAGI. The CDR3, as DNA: TGTGCCAGCAGCTCCGGGACAGGCCGGCCCTACGAGCAGTACTTC. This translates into CASSSGTGRPYEQYF.

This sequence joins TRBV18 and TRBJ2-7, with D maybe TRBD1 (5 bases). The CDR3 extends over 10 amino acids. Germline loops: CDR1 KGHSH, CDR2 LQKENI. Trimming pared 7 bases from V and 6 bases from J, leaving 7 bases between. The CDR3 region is CASLRGEQYF. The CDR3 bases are TGTGCCAGCTTAAGGGGCGAGCAGTACTTC.